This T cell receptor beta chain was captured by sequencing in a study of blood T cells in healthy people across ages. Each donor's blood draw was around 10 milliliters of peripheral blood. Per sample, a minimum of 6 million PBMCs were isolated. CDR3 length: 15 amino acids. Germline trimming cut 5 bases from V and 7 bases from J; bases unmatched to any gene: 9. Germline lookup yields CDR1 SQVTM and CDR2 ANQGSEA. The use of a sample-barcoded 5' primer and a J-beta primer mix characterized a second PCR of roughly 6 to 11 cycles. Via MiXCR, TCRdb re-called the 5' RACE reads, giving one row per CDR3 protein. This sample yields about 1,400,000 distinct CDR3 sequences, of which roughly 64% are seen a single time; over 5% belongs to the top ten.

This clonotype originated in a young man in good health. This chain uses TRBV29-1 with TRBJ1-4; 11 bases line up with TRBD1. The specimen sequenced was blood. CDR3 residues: CSVTTWGQGGEKLFF. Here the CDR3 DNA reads TGCAGCGTTACTACCTGGGGACAGGGGGGTGAAAAACTGTTTTTT.